The rows below give T cell receptor beta chains drawn from one sample of a study of blood T cell repertoires in COVID-19. Assay used: immunoSEQ multiplex PCR; TCRdb lists only in-frame clones, some missing. Of 250,000 to 350,000 clones listed, 90% are singletons. The sequenced material came from peripheral blood. All receptors come from a woman in her thirties with COVID-19, enrolled during active disease. Both conserved end residues are part of each CDR3. A D gene is named only where the DNA matches it firmly. Only part of the rows carry a size: once, few, many, or a class if the clone is expanded.

clone size: .
J gene: TRBJ2-6
V gene: TRBV4-2
D gene: TRBD1
CDR3 protein: CASSRPGTGVEGANVLTF
CDR3 DNA: TGTGCCAGCAGCCGTCCCGGGACAGGGGTTGAGGGGGCCAACGTCCTGACTTTC

clone size: .
J gene: TRBJ2-5
V gene: TRBV7-9
D gene: .
CDR3 protein: CASKEPDQETQYF
CDR3 DNA: TGTGCCAGCAAAGAACCAGATCAAGAGACCCAGTACTTC

clone size: .
J gene: TRBJ2-2
V gene: TRBV7-3
D gene: TRBD2
CDR3 protein: CASSSGLAAGELFF
CDR3 DNA: TGTGCCAGCAGCTCGGGACTAGCGGCCGGGGAGCTGTTTTTT

clone size: .
J gene: TRBJ2-7
V gene: TRBV9
D gene: TRBD2
CDR3 protein: CASSVGSGTSYEQYF
CDR3 DNA: TGTGCCAGCAGCGTGGGTAGCGGGACTTCCTACGAGCAGTACTTC

clone size: .
J gene: TRBJ1-1
V gene: TRBV5-1
D gene: .
CDR3 protein: CASSLWSGTEAFF
CDR3 DNA: TGCGCCAGCAGCTTGTGGTCGGGCACTGAAGCTTTCTTT

clone size: once
J gene: TRBJ1-5
V gene: TRBV19
D gene: .
CDR3 protein: CASSIQDNQPQHF
CDR3 DNA: TGTGCCAGTAGTATACAGGACAATCAGCCCCAGCATTTT

clone size: .
J gene: TRBJ2-7
V gene: TRBV4-1
D gene: .
CDR3 protein: CASSQGLTGSYEQYF
CDR3 DNA: TGCGCCAGCAGCCAAGGCCTTACAGGGTCCTACGAGCAGTACTTC

clone size: .
J gene: TRBJ1-3
V gene: TRBV19
D gene: .
CDR3 protein: CASSTWRARSGNTIYF
CDR3 DNA: TGTGCCAGTAGCACCTGGCGGGCGCGCTCTGGAAACACCATATATTTT

clone size: .
J gene: TRBJ1-3
V gene: TRBV14
D gene: TRBD1
CDR3 protein: CASSQGRRQGRRNTIYF
CDR3 DNA: TGTGCCAGCAGCCAAGGAAGAAGACAGGGGCGTAGAAACACCATATATTTT

clone size: .
J gene: TRBJ1-4
V gene: TRBV7-9
D gene: .
CDR3 protein: CASSPPGAAGGEKLFF
CDR3 DNA: TGTGCCAGCAGCCCACCTGGGGCCGCTGGGGGGGAAAAACTGTTTTTT

clone size: .
J gene: TRBJ2-7
V gene: TRBV28
D gene: TRBD2
CDR3 protein: CAATGGGLAHEQYF
CDR3 DNA: TGTGCCGCAACGGGAGGGGGTCTCGCCCACGAGCAGTACTTC

clone size: .
J gene: TRBJ2-3
V gene: TRBV10-3
D gene: TRBD2
CDR3 protein: CATAGGTSTDTQYF
CDR3 DNA: TGTGCCACCGCGGGGGGGACTAGCACAGATACGCAGTATTTT

clone size: .
J gene: TRBJ1-5
V gene: TRBV30
D gene: .
CDR3 protein: CAWSVPGSGNQPQHF
CDR3 DNA: TGTGCCTGGAGTGTACCGGGATCGGGCAATCAGCCCCAGCATTTT